This passage covers 5 T cell receptor beta chains from one sample sequenced in a study of vaccination and CD4 T cells after COVID-19 (dated by TCRdb to the early 2020s). The meaning of the sample's treatment or condition label: roughly 11-day PBMC culture with coronavirus spike peptide pools or control peptides (ViraFEST assay). To prepare the library, PCR was applied. Reads for this sample came from an Illumina iSeq 100. TCR sequencing of DNA from cultured CD4+ T cells used the Oncomine TCR Beta short-read assay at the Johns Hopkins FTIC core. TCRdb handled the public reads itself, with Q25 trimming in fastp and clone calling in MiXCR, and kept productive beta chains. Each entry is one CDR3 protein sequence, shown with its most common DNA and genes. The sample yields 14,000 to 15,000 distinct CDR3 sequences; approximately 50% were counted once. The ten largest account for 25% to 30% of the sample.

No antigen is known for these receptors. The source material was cultured CD4+ T cells from blood, sampled after SARS-CoV-2 vaccination. Receptors originate from a human donor with COVID-19.

This clonotype was found a few times. This chain joins TRBV19 and TRBJ2-5, with 9 bases identical to TRBD2. The CDR3 sequence is 14 residues long. Losses at the gene ends were 4 bases for V and 4 bases for J; bases not matched to a gene: 4. Germline V gives CDR1 LNHDA, CDR2 SQIVND (reference sequence). The CDR3 region is CASSTGTSTETQYF. For the CDR3, the DNA is TGTGCCAGTAGTACCGGGACTAGCACAGAGACCCAGTACTTC.

The chain is built from TRBV6-2 or TRBV6-3 and TRBJ2-2; the match to TRBD2 covers 9 bases. With 5 bases clipped from V and 4 bases from J, the junction kept 11 bases outside the gene matches. The CDR3 runs to 17 residues. Germline loops: CDR1 MNHEY, CDR2 SVGEGT. The CDR3 sequence: CASSPQAERGVTGELFF. The CDR3 DNA reads TGTGCCAGCAGTCCGCAGGCTGAGCGGGGGGTCACCGGGGAGCTGTTTTTT.

The chain uses TRBV20-1 and TRBJ1-2; D is unresolved. V shed 0 bases and J shed 8 bases, with 19 bases lying between them. Germline V gene sequence: CDR1 DFQATT, CDR2 SNEGSKA (reference sequence). This CDR3 has 15 residues. The CDR3 region has the DNA TGCAGTGCTAGAGATGTGAAGGGCCCAGTCTACGGCTACACCTTC. This codes for CSARDVKGPVYGYTF.

The chain couples TRBV6-1 to TRBJ2-2, with a possible D match to TRBD2 (6 bases). The germline V and J ends were trimmed by 7 bases and 5 bases, with 11 bases remaining between them. CDR1 is MNHNS, CDR2 SASEGT, per germline. The CDR3 loop spans 13 amino acids. CDR3 sequence: CASTGTLTGELFF. CDR3 bases: TGTGCCAGCACCGGGACTTTGACCGGGGAGCTGTTTTTT.

The chain recombines TRBV20-1 with TRBJ2-7; 14 bases are shared with TRBD2. Germline CDR1 DFQATT, CDR2 SNEGSKA (reference sequence). V lost 5 bases to trimming and J lost 4 bases; unmatched junction nucleotides: 1. The CDR3 totals 13 residues. This chain's CDR3 is CSAGLAGGYEQYF. CDR3 in DNA: TGCAGTGCTGGACTAGCGGGGGGTTACGAGCAGTACTTC.